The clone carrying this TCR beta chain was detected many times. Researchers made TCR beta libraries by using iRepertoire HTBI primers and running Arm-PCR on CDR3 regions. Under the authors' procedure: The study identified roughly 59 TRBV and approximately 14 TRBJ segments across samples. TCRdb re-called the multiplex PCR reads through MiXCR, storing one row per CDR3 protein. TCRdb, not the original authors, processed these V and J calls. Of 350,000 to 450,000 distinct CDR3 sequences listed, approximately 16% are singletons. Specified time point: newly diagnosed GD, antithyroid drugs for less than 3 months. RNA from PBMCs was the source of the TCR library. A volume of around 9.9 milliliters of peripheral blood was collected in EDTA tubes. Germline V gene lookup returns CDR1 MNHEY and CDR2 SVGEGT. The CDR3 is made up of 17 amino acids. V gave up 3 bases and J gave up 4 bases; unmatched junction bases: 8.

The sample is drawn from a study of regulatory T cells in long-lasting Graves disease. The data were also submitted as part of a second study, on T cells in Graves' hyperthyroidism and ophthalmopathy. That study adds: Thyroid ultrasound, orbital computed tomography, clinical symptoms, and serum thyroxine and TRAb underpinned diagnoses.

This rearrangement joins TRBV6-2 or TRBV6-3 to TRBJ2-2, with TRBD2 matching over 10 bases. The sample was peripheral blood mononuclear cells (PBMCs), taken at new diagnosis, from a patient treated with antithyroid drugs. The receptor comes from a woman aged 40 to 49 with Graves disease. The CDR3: CASSYPSGRGFTGELFF. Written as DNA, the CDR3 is TGTGCCAGCAGTTATCCTAGCGGGAGAGGGTTCACCGGGGAGCTGTTTTTT.